A single sample gave rise to the 5 T cell receptor beta chains below, sequenced in a study of shared clonotypes between healthy human individuals (dated by TCRdb to 2018 to 2020). Libraries were built with the immunoSEQ multiplex PCR assay. The immuneACCESS repertoire file appears here via TCRdb, limited to in-frame rearrangements. These files lack a portion of the clones; in checked studies, under half of the deficit traces to unresolved V genes, and the cause of the others is not known. The sample yields 2 million to 3 million clones; roughly 93% were counted once. Around 0.37% of the sample comes from the top ten. Sequencing was carried out using naive CD4+ T cells from PBMCs. What the cell subset or site label conveys for this sample: CD45RA+ positively selected. Source of these receptors: a man aged 18-30 years in good health. Some clones in this sample may be carry-over from other donors' samples.

V is TRBV6-1 and J is TRBJ1-1, with D tentatively TRBD1 (5 bases). Trimming took 4 bases from V and 2 from J, leaving 11 bases between them. The germline V gene encodes CDR1 MNHNS and CDR2 SASEGT. The CDR3 covers 14 residues. The DNA for the CDR3 is TGTGCCAGCAGTGGTCCGGGGGTTAACACTGAAGCTTTCTTT. Its translation: CASSGPGVNTEAFF.

The chain employs TRBV27 and TRBJ1-4; D call uncertain. The CDR3 is made up of 15 amino acids. The V and J ends lost 5 bases and 0 bases respectively, with 10 bases between them. Germline V gene sequence: CDR1 MNHEY, CDR2 SMNVEV (reference sequence). CDR3 in DNA: TGTGCCAGCAGTAGGCGGTCTGCAACTAATGAAAAACTGTTTTTT. Encoded protein: CASSRRSATNEKLFF.

The chain carries TRBV7-9 and TRBJ2-5; 7 bases are shared with TRBD2. V trimming: 3 bases; J trimming: 5 bases; junction bases outside the gene matches: 6. This CDR3 spans 14 amino acids. The germline V gene encodes CDR1 SEHNR and CDR2 FQNEAQ (reference sequence). The CDR3 DNA reads as TGTGCCAGCAGCTTCCGGGAGGATTGGGAGACCCAGTACTTC. This sequence encodes CASSFREDWETQYF.

V and J are TRBV5-1 and TRBJ2-7; tentative D call: TRBD2 (6 bases). From germline, CDR1 is SGHRS and CDR2 YFSETQ. V was pared by 1 base and J by 1 base, with 12 bases between. The CDR3 runs 15 residues. CDR3 bases: TGCGCCAGCAGCTTGATCGCAGGGACTTCCTACGAGCAGTACTTC. Its translation: CASSLIAGTSYEQYF.

As concerns this clone: Relative to the germline gene, one junction end is altered; a read error may explain this. The V and J genes are TRBV4-1 and TRBJ2-7; D not certain. The germline gives CDR1 MGHRA, CDR2 YSYEKL. This CDR3 region has 17 residues. The CDR3 reads CASSQEMKVRTTYEQYF. DNA for the CDR3: TGCGCCAGCAGTCAAGAAATGAAAGTCAGGACCACCTACGAGCAGTACTTC.